Presented here are 32 T cell receptor beta chains from one specimen sequenced in a study of vaccination effects on CD4 cells after COVID-19. CD4+ T cells specific for antigen were expanded with viral peptide pools by the ViraFEST assay before sequencing. Once cultured for approximately ten days, the cells underwent separation to obtain CD4+ T cells. The person had PCR-confirmed SARS-CoV-2 infection between March and December 2020. Which antigens these TCRs recognize remains unknown. This table comes from immunoSEQ multiplex PCR, and its TCRdb copy is limited to in-frame clones, with some not included. The data hold about 36,000 clones, with roughly 69% observed a single time. The sequencing here drew on CD4+ T cells from PBMCs cultured with HCoV-NL63 spike peptides, taken before COVID-19 vaccination. These TCRs come from a human donor who had a prior SARS-CoV-2 infection.

In DNA, the CDR3 is TGTGCCAGCAGCCAAGTACAGGGGACAGATACGCAGTATTTT. This codes for CASSQVQGTDTQYF. The chain has TRBV3-1 (or the pseudogene TRBV3-2) and TRBJ2-3; 7 nucleotides line up with TRBD1. Germline CDR1 and CDR2: LGHDT and YNNKEL (reference sequence). V lost 1 base to trimming and J lost 3 bases; unmatched junction nucleotides: 1. The CDR3 length is 14 residues.

This clone was observed a handful of times. The genes are TRBV7-3 and TRBJ2-1, with D maybe TRBD2 (7 bases). CDR1 and CDR2 from the germline V gene are SGHTA and FQGTGA. Trimming left V 5 bases short and J 2 bases short, with 13 bases between. The length of the CDR3 is 15 residues. The CDR3 nucleotides are TGTGCCAGCAGCCCACGGGGGGCAACCTACAATGAGCAGTTCTTC. It translates to CASSPRGATYNEQFF. Filled out from reference TRBV7-3 and TRBJ2-1, the complete variable domain reads GAGVSQTPSNKVTEKGKYVELRCDPISGHTALYWYRQSLGQGPEFLIYFQGTGAADDSGLPNDRFFAVRPEGSVSTLKIQRTERGDSAVYLCASSPRGATYNEQFFGPGTRLTVL.

A few counts support this clone. This chain links TRBV20-1 with TRBJ1-1; D remains ambiguous. The CDR3 runs 10 residues. From germline, CDR1 is DFQATT and CDR2 SNEGSKA (reference sequence). V was clipped by 7 bases and J by 5 bases, with 8 bases between them. The CDR3 spells CSGVRTEAFF. The CDR3 nucleotides are TGCAGTGGAGTACGGACTGAAGCTTTCTTT.

This clone was observed a handful of times. The rearrangement uses TRBV7-2 and TRBJ2-5; the D is unclear. Germline V gives CDR1 SGHTA, CDR2 FQGNSA. The V end lost 5 bases, the J end lost 7 bases, and 8 bases lay between the germline ends. This CDR3 contains 11 residues. The CDR3 is CASSASGTQYF. DNA of the CDR3: TGTGCCAGCAGCGCCTCTGGGACCCAGTACTTC. The full variable domain, in which reference TRBV7-2 and TRBJ2-5 provide the parts outside the CDR3, is GAGVSQSPSNKVTEKGKDVELRCDPISGHTALYWYRQSLGQGLEFLIYFQGNSAPDKSGLPSDRFSAERTGGSVSTLTIQRTQQEDSAVYLCASSASGTQYFGPGTRLLVL.

J is TRBJ2-3 and V is TRBV6-2 or TRBV6-3, with D uncertain. The CDR3 is 12 amino acids. V lost 6 bases and J 3 bases, leaving 7 bases between the germline ends. Germline CDR1 reads MNHEY; CDR2 reads SVGEGT. The CDR3 bases are TGTGCCAGCAGCCCCAGAACAGATACGCAGTATTTT. It codes for CASSPRTDTQYF.

The chain is built from TRBV6-6 and TRBJ1-3, with D perhaps TRBD1 (5 bases). Germline-derived CDR1 and CDR2 are MNHNY and SVGAGI (reference sequence). The CDR3 is 14 residues long. The germline V and J ends were trimmed by 7 bases and 1 base, with 11 bases remaining between them. Here the CDR3 reads CASTRGYSGNTIYF. The CDR3 coding sequence is TGTGCCAGCACCCGGGGCTATTCTGGAAACACCATATATTTT.

The CDR3 DNA reads TGTGCCAGCAGTTTATTTCAGGGGAATCAGCCCCAGCATTTT. Translated, it gives CASSLFQGNQPQHF. J is TRBJ1-5 and V is TRBV27, with a weak D call TRBD1 (6 bases). V lost 1 base to trimming and J lost 4 bases, with 8 bases between them. Germline V gene data show CDR1 as MNHEY and CDR2 as SMNVEV (reference sequence). CDR3 length: 14 amino acids.

The J gene is TRBJ2-3, the V gene TRBV29-1; D unresolved. The CDR3 contains 12 residues. Between the trimmed V and J ends, which lost 0 bases and 3 bases, there was a span of 4 bases. Per the germline V gene, CDR1 is SQVTM and CDR2 is ANQGSEA. The CDR3 region has the DNA TGCAGCGTTGAAGATCTTACAGATACGCAGTATTTT. It yields the protein CSVEDLTDTQYF.

This clone was detected once. V gene TRBV24-1 combines with J gene TRBJ2-1, with TRBD1 matching over 8 bases. CDR1 is KGHDR, CDR2 SFDVKD, per germline. CDR3 length: 14 residues. The trim removed 11 bases at V and 3 bases at J, leaving 8 bases unmatched. The CDR3 sequence is CAILQGAIYNEQFF. Written as DNA, the CDR3 is TGTGCCATTCTCCAGGGGGCTATCTACAATGAGCAGTTCTTC.

The sample holds one count of this clone. This chain links TRBV7-8 with TRBJ1-2; D is perhaps TRBD1 (6 bases). Germline V CDR1 and CDR2: SGHVS, FQNEAQ. Deletions cut 5 bases from V and 4 bases from J, with 29 bases between. This CDR3 has 19 amino acids. The chain's CDR3 is CASSLPLINVRDTPYGYTF. Written as DNA, the CDR3 is TGTGCCAGCAGCCTTCCCCTAATCAACGTCCGGGACACACCCTATGGCTACACCTTC.

Comments on this clone: Other DNA variants within this sample encode the same CDR3. The chain recombines TRBV7-9 with TRBJ1-1, with D possibly TRBD1 on 6 matching bases. Trimming left V 1 base short and J 5 bases short, with 8 bases between. The germline gives CDR1 SEHNR, CDR2 FQNEAQ (reference sequence). The CDR3 loop spans 13 amino acids. Here the CDR3 DNA reads TGTGCCAGCAGCTTAGATACAGGGACTGAAGCTTTCTTT. Protein product: CASSLDTGTEAFF.

The chain employs TRBV13 and TRBJ2-1; 10 bases are shared with TRBD2. V was pared by 3 bases and J by 6 bases, with 5 bases of the junction left unmatched. The CDR3 length is 15 residues. Germline assignment: CDR1 PRHDT and CDR2 FYEKMQ (reference sequence). This chain's CDR3 is CASSFLAGVGNEQFF. DNA of the CDR3: TGTGCCAGCAGCTTCCTAGCGGGAGTGGGCAATGAGCAGTTCTTC.

The CDR3 coding sequence is TGTGCCAGCAGCAAAGACCGACAGGGGAAAAATGAGCAGTTCTTC. Its protein product is CASSKDRQGKNEQFF. The gene calls are TRBV21-1 and TRBJ2-1; TRBD1 was called by the table and not checked on the DNA. TRBV21-1 is assigned pseudogene status. The CDR3 is 15 residues long.

As DNA, the CDR3 is TGTGCCAGCAGCAAAGAAACCTGGGGTAATTCACCCCTCCACTTT. Amino acids: CASSKETWGNSPLHF. The chain is built from TRBV21-1 and TRBJ1-6. TRBV21-1 is classified as a pseudogene. The CDR3 extends over 15 amino acids.

CDR3 sequence reads: CASSPSGRSWGTQYF. CDR3 nucleotide sequence: TGTGCCAGCAGCCCTAGCGGGAGGTCGTGGGGGACCCAGTACTTC. The J gene is TRBJ2-5, the V gene TRBV9; 11 nucleotides align to TRBD2. Unmatched junction bases numbered 9, after V lost 4 bases and J lost 7 bases. From germline, CDR1 is SGDLS and CDR2 YYNGEE. The length of the CDR3 is 15 residues. The variable domain in full, with the rest retrieved from reference TRBV9 and TRBJ2-5, is DSGVTQTPKHLITATGQRVTLRCSPRSGDLSVYWYQQSLDQGLQFLIQYYNGEERAKGNILERFSAQQFPDLHSELNLSSLELGDSALYFCASSPSGRSWGTQYFGPGTRLLVL.

V usage is TRBV7-9 and J usage is TRBJ2-7; 8 positions match TRBD1. V trimming: 0 bases; J trimming: 9 bases; junction bases outside the gene matches: 13. Germline V gene sequence: CDR1 SEHNR, CDR2 FQNEAQ (reference sequence). CDR3 length: 16 amino acids. The CDR3, as DNA: TGTGCCAGCAGCTTAGCGGGGACAGGCCCCGTCCGTGGGCAGTACTTC. Translated: CASSLAGTGPVRGQYF. Full variable domain (outside the CDR3, taken from reference TRBV7-9 and TRBJ2-7): DTGVSQNPRHKITKRGQNVTFRCDPISEHNRLYWYRQTLGQGPEFLTYFQNEAQLEKSRLLSDRFSAERPKGSFSTLEIQRTEQGDSAMYLCASSLAGTGPVRGQYFGPGTRLTVT.

V is TRBV6-6 and J is TRBJ2-4; tentative D call: TRBD2 (6 bases). Between the trimmed V and J ends, which lost 2 bases and 0 bases, there was a span of 11 bases. The germline V gene encodes CDR1 MNHNY and CDR2 SVGAGI (reference sequence). The CDR3 length is 16 residues. The CDR3 protein is CASSYPRGLAKNIQYF. For the CDR3, the DNA is TGTGCCAGCAGTTACCCTCGGGGACTAGCCAAAAACATTCAGTACTTC.

V gene TRBV11-3 combines with J gene TRBJ2-2; D is unresolved. The CDR3 is made up of 13 amino acids. The germline CDR1 and CDR2 sequences are SGHNT and YENEEA. Trimming removed 0 bases at V and 7 bases at J, with 6 bases between. The CDR3 DNA follows: TGTGCCAGCAGCTTAGATATGGACGGGGAGCTGTTTTTT. This encodes CASSLDMDGELFF.

This rearrangement joins TRBV2 to TRBJ2-5, with D tentatively TRBD1 (7 bases). CDR1 is SNHLY and CDR2 is FYNNEI in the germline V gene. The CDR3 consists of 14 residues. The V end lost 7 bases, the J end lost 3 bases, and 15 bases lay between the germline ends. This CDR3 is CASIMAGGKETQYF. The CDR3 DNA follows: TGTGCCAGCATCATGGCAGGGGGGAAAGAGACCCAGTACTTC. The full variable domain, its missing parts supplied by reference TRBV2 and TRBJ2-5, is EPEVTQTPSHQVTQMGQEVILRCVPISNHLYFYWYRQILGQKVEFLVSFYNNEISEKSEIFDDQFSVERPDGSNFTLKIRSTKLEDSAMYFCASIMAGGKETQYFGPGTRLLVL.

The genes are TRBV5-1 and TRBJ1-2; D is possibly TRBD1 (5 bases). The V and J ends lost 1 base and 4 bases respectively, with 5 bases between them. The CDR3 length is 12 residues. Germline CDR1 is SGHRS and CDR2 is YFSETQ. The CDR3 reads CASSLQGYGYTF. In DNA form, the CDR3 reads TGCGCCAGCAGCTTGCAGGGCTATGGCTACACCTTC.

The chain links TRBV5-1 to TRBJ2-5; a weak D match, TRBD1 (6 bases). Germline CDR1 and CDR2: SGHRS and YFSETQ. Trimming shortened V by 1 base and J by 3 bases, and 10 bases separated the two germline ends. The CDR3 runs 14 residues. The CDR3 reads CASSLQRTEETQYF. The CDR3 nucleotides are TGCGCCAGCAGCTTGCAGCGGACAGAAGAGACCCAGTACTTC.

This clone came up a few times. This chain connects TRBV5-4 to TRBJ2-3; D uncertain. Per germline, CDR1 SGHNT and CDR2 YYREEE (reference sequence). The CDR3 extends over 13 amino acids. The V end was cut by 0 bases, the J end by 1 base, with 3 bases between. The CDR3 region is CASSLEGTDTQYF. DNA for the CDR3: TGTGCCAGCAGCTTGGAAGGCACAGATACGCAGTATTTT.

The chain uses TRBV7-2 and TRBJ2-4, with D possibly matching TRBD2 (6 bases). Trimming pared 1 base from V and 3 bases from J, leaving 7 bases between. Germline V gene data show CDR1 as SGHTA and CDR2 as FQGNSA. The CDR3 totals 14 residues. CDR3 bases: TGTGCCAGCAGCTTAGGGGGAGGCAAAAACATTCAGTACTTC. Translated: CASSLGGGKNIQYF.

The genes are TRBV3-1 (or the pseudogene TRBV3-2) and TRBJ2-7; 7 bases are shared with TRBD1. Losses at the gene ends were 6 bases for V and 0 bases for J; bases not matched to a gene: 8. Germline CDR1 reads LGHDT; CDR2 reads YNNKEL (reference sequence). The CDR3 is made up of 15 amino acids. The CDR3: CASSRAGTASYEQYF. The CDR3 DNA sequence: TGTGCCAGCAGTCGAGCCGGGACAGCCTCCTACGAGCAGTACTTC.

The chain carries TRBV29-1 and TRBJ2-3; D may be TRBD1 or TRBD2 (6 bases each). V was shortened by 7 bases and J by 3 bases, with 14 bases between the two germline ends. The CDR3 loop spans 13 amino acids. Per the germline V gene, CDR1 is SQVTM and CDR2 is ANQGSEA. The CDR3 DNA follows: TGCAGCGCATGGGGGGCCCAGACAGATACGCAGTATTTT. It codes for CSAWGAQTDTQYF.

This clone was observed a few times. The chain joins TRBV5-1 to TRBJ2-5; 12 bases are shared with TRBD2. This CDR3 comprises 15 residues. Per germline, CDR1 SGHRS and CDR2 YFSETQ. The V and J ends lost 4 bases and 14 bases, in that order; junction bases with no gene match: 15. CDR3 sequence: CASSIDPLAGGQVYF. CDR3 nucleotides: TGCGCCAGCAGCATCGATCCGCTAGCGGGGGGGCAGGTCTACTTC.

CDR3 coding DNA: TGTGCCAGCAGCTTAGACCAACCCGGGGGCGGGACCCAGTACTTC. Encoded protein: CASSLDQPGGGTQYF. The V call is TRBV11-2, the J call TRBJ2-5; D might be TRBD1 or TRBD2, each matching 6 bases. Looked up from germline, CDR1 is SGHAT and CDR2 is FQNNGV. This CDR3 is 15 amino acids long. V was shortened by 0 bases and J by 7 bases, with 15 bases between the two germline ends.

The V and J genes are TRBV6-2 or TRBV6-3 and TRBJ2-7, with unresolved D. Germline lookup yields CDR1 MNHEY and CDR2 SVGEGT. V gave up 5 bases and J gave up 6 bases, with 11 bases separating them. The CDR3 is made up of 12 amino acids. Written as DNA, the CDR3 is TGTGCCAGCAGTGACACCCGTCTCGAGCAGTACTTC. It yields the protein CASSDTRLEQYF.

The rearrangement links TRBV2 to TRBJ2-7; the D gene could be TRBD1 or TRBD2 (5 bases each). CDR1 SNHLY and CDR2 FYNNEI come from the germline V gene. The CDR3 runs 14 residues. Trimming took off 2 bases at V and 4 bases at J, with 12 bases between the two ends. In DNA form, the CDR3 reads TGTGCCAGCAGTGAACTATCAGGGAGTTACGAGCAGTACTTC. Encoded protein: CASSELSGSYEQYF.

V is TRBV7-2 and J is TRBJ1-1; no reliable D call. The CDR3 is 14 residues long. Germline values: CDR1 SGHTA, CDR2 FQGNSA. The ends were cut back, 3 bases at V and 6 bases at J, with 14 bases in the middle. In nucleotides, the CDR3 is TGTGCCAGCAGCTTGACATTCCGGGAGGCTGAAGCTTTCTTT. This translates into CASSLTFREAEAFF.

V usage is TRBV19 and J usage is TRBJ1-2; D is unresolved. This CDR3 region has 11 residues. V lost 10 bases and J 5 bases, leaving 11 bases between the germline ends. CDR1 is LNHDA and CDR2 is SQIVND in the germline V gene (reference sequence). CDR3 DNA: TGTGCCACAACCACAGATTATGGCTACACCTTC. It is translated as CATTTDYGYTF. Full variable domain (remainder filled in from reference TRBV19 and TRBJ1-2): DGGITQSPKYLFRKEGQNVTLSCEQNLNHDAMYWYRQDPGQGLRLIYYSQIVNDFQKGDIAEGYSVSREKKESFPLTVTSAQKNPTAFYLCATTTDYGYTFGSGTRLTVV.

The chain uses TRBV5-1 and TRBJ1-1; 7 positions agree with TRBD1. J lost 6 bases, V lost 5 bases, and 7 bases had no gene match. The germline gives CDR1 SGHRS, CDR2 YFSETQ. The CDR3 spans 13 residues. The CDR3: CASRSGTAPEAFF. The CDR3 nucleotides read TGCGCCAGCAGATCGGGGACAGCTCCTGAAGCTTTCTTT.